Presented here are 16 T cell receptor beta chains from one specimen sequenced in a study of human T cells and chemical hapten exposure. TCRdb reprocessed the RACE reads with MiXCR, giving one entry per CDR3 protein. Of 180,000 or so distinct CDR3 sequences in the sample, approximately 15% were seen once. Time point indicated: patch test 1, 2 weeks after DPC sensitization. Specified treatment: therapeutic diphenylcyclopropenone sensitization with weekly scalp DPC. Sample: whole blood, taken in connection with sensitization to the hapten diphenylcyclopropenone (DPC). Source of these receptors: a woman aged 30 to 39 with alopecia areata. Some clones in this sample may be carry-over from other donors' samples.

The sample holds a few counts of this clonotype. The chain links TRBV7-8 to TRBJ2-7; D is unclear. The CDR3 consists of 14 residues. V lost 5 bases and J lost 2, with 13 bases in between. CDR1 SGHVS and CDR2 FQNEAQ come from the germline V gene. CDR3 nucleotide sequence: TGTGCCAGCAGCCGCCTTGGTGCCACCTACGAGCAGTACTTC. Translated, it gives CASSRLGATYEQYF.

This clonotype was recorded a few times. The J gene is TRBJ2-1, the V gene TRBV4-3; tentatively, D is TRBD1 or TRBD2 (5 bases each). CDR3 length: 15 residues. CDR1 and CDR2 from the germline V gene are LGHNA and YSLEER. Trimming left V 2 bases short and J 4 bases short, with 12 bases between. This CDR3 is CASSQSGNRYNEQFF. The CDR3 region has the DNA TGCGCCAGCAGCCAATCGGGAAACAGGTACAATGAGCAGTTCTTC.

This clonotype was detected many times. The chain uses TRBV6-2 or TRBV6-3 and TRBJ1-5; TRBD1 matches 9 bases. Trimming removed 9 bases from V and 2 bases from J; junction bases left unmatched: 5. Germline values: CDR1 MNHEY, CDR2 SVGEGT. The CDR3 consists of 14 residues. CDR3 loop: CASQRDRGNQPQHF. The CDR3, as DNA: TGTGCCAGTCAGAGGGACAGGGGCAATCAGCCCCAGCATTTT.

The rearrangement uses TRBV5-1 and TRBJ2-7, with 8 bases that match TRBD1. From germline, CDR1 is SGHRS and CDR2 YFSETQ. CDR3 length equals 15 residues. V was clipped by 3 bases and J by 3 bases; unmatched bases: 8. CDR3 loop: CASSSRTGSDYEQYF. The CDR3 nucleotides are TGCGCCAGCAGCTCTAGGACAGGGTCGGACTACGAGCAGTACTTC.

In DNA, the CDR3 is TGTGCCAGCAGCTTAGTTCTCTCTAGCGGGAGGGGCCAAGAGACCCAGTACTTC. Translation gives CASSLVLSSGRGQETQYF. The chain uses TRBV7-2 and TRBJ2-5; 12 positions match TRBD2. Germline values: CDR1 SGHTA, CDR2 FQGNSA. The CDR3 totals 18 residues. V shed 1 base, J shed 1 base, and the junction held 7 bases outside the gene matches. Using reference TRBV7-2 and TRBJ2-5 for the parts outside the CDR3, the full variable domain is GAGVSQSPSNKVTEKGKDVELRCDPISGHTALYWYRQSLGQGLEFLIYFQGNSAPDKSGLPSDRFSAERTGGSVSTLTIQRTQQEDSAVYLCASSLVLSSGRGQETQYFGPGTRLLVL.

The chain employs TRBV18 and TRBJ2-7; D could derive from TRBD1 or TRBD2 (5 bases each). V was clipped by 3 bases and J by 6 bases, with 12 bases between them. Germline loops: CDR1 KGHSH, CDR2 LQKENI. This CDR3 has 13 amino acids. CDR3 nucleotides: TGTGCCAGCTCACCTACCGGGACCGGCGAGCAGTACTTC. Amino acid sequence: CASSPTGTGEQYF. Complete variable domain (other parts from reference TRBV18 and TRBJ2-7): NAGVMQNPRHLVRRRGQEARLRCSPMKGHSHVYWYRQLPEEGLKFMVYLQKENIIDESGMPKERFSAEFPKEGPSILRIQQVVRGDSAAYFCASSPTGTGEQYFGPGTRLTVT.

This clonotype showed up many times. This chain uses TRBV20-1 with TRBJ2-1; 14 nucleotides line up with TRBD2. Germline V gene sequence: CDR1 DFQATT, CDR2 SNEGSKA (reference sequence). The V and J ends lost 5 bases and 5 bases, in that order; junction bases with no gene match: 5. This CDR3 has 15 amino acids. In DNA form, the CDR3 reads TGCAGTGCTGGCTCGGGACTAGCGGGGGACAATGAGCAGTTCTTC. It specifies CSAGSGLAGDNEQFF.

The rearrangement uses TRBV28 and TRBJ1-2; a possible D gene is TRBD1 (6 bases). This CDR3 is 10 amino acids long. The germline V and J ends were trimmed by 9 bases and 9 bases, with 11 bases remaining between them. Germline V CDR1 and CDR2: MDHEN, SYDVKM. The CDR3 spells CARRDRSYTF. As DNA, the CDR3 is TGTGCCAGACGAGACAGGAGCTACACCTTC.

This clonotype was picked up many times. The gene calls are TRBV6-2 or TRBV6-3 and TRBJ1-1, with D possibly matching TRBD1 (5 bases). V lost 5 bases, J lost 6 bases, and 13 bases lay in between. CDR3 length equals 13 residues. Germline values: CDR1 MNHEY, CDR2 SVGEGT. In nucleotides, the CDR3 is TGTGCCAGCAGTCGTACAGGAATCGCTGAAGCTTTCTTT. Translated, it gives CASSRTGIAEAFF.

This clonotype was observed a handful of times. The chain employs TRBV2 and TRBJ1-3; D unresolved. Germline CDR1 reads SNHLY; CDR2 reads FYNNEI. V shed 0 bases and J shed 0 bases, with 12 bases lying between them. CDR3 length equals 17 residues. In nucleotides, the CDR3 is TGTGCCAGCAGTGAAGCGCTTCGGGGAGGCTCTGGAAACACCATATATTTT. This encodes CASSEALRGGSGNTIYF.

The CDR3 region is CASSRDRNYGYTF. As DNA, the CDR3 is TGTGCCAGCAGCCGGGACAGAAACTATGGCTACACCTTC. The V and J genes are TRBV3-1 and TRBJ1-2; 7 bases line up with TRBD1. Germline CDR1 and CDR2: LGHDT and YNNKEL (reference sequence). This CDR3 has 13 residues. Losses at the gene ends were 4 bases for V and 2 bases for J; bases not matched to a gene: 1.

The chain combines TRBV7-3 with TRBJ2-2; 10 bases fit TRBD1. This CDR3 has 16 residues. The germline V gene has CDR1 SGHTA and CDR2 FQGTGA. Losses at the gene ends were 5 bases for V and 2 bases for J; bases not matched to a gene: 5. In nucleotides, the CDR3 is TGTGCCAGCAGCCCAGGGACAGGGGAAAACACCGGGGAGCTGTTTTTT. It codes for CASSPGTGENTGELFF.

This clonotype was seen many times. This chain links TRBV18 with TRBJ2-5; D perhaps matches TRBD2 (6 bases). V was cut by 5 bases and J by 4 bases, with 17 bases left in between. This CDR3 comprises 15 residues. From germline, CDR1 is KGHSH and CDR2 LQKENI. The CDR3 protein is CASSFGEGGGETQYF. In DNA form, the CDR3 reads TGTGCCAGCTCATTCGGTGAGGGAGGAGGAGAGACCCAGTACTTC.

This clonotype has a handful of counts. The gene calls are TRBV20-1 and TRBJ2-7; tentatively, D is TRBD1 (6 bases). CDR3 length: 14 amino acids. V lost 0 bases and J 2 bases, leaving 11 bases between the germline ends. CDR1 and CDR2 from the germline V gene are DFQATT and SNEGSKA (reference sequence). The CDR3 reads CSARDSPGAYEQYF. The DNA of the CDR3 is TGCAGTGCTAGAGATAGTCCAGGGGCCTACGAGCAGTACTTC.

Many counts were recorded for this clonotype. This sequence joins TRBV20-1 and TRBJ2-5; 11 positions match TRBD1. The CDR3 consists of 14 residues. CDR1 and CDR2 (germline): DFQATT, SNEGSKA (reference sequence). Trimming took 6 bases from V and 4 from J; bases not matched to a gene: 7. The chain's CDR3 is CSAWTGGNGETQYF. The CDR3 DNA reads TGCAGTGCATGGACAGGGGGCAATGGAGAGACCCAGTACTTC.

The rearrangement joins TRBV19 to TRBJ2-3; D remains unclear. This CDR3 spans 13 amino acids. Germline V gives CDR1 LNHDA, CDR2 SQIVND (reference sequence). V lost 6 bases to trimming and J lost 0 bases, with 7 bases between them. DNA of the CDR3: TGTGCCAGTAGCGCGACCAGCACAGATACGCAGTATTTT. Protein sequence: CASSATSTDTQYF.